This TCR beta chain originates from a study of a mutant IDH1 vaccine in newly diagnosed glioma. The time point was: week 47, end of study. Every vaccination contained 300 ug of the mutant IDH1 20-mer peptide and was paired with topical imiquimod. As to this clone: The target antigen is unknown.

Germline CDR1 SNHLY, CDR2 FYNNEI. This CDR3 contains 15 residues. V was shortened by 6 bases and J by 0 bases, with 11 bases between the two germline ends. Clones were sequenced by immunoSEQ multiplex PCR, and TCRdb holds only the in-frame ones, with some missing. The sample shows tens of thousands of clones, roughly 61% of them seen only once. The genes are TRBV2 and TRBJ1-4, with D possibly TRBD1 on 5 matching bases. Sample: peripheral blood mononuclear cells (PBMCs), taken from a glioma patient whose treatment included an IDH1 peptide vaccine. The sequence came from a middle-aged man with glioma. Some clones in this sample may be carry-over from other donors' samples. DNA of the CDR3: TGTGCCAGCAGATCGGGGGGATCAACTAATGAAAAACTGTTTTTT. Translated: CASRSGGSTNEKLFF.